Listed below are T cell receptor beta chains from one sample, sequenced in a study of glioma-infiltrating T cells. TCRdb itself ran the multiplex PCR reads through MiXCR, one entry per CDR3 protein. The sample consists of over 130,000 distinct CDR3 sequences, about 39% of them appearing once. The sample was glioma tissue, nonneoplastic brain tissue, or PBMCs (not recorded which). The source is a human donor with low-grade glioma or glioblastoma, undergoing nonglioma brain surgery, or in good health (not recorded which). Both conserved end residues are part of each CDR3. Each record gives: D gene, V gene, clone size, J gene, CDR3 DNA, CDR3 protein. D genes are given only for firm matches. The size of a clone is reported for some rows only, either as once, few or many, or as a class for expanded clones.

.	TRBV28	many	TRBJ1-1	TGTGCCAGCAGAGCAATGAACACTGAAGCTTTCTTT	CASRAMNTEAFF
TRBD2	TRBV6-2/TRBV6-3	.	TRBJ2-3	TGTGCCAGCAGTTACCCCCTGGCGGGGGGATACACAGATACGCAGTATTTT	CASSYPLAGGYTDTQYF
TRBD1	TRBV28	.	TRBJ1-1	TGTGCCAGCAGTTTTCAGGGGGGCGAGAACACTGAAGCTTTCTTT	CASSFQGGENTEAFF
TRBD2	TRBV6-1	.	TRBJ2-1	TGTGCCAGCATATCCGGGACTAGCGATAGCAATGAGCAGTTCTTC	CASISGTSDSNEQFF
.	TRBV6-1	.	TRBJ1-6	TGTGCCAGCAGCGAAAAGGGTGGGCAGACATATAATTCACCCCTCCACTTT	CASSEKGGQTYNSPLHF
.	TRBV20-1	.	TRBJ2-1	TGCAGTTCAAGTAGGACGTCCTACAATGAGCAGTTCTTC	CSSSRTSYNEQFF
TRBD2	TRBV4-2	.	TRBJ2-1	TGTGCCAGCAGCCAAGAGGCTACCGGGAGGTCTTACAATGAGCAGTTCTTC	CASSQEATGRSYNEQFF
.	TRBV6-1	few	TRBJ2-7	TGTGCCAGCATGAACAGCTACTACGAGCAGTACTTC	CASMNSYYEQYF
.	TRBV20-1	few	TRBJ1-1	TGCAGTGCTAGGTTCCCCAGGGGAGGTGACACTGAAGCTTTCTTT	CSARFPRGGDTEAFF
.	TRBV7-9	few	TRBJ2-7	TGTGCCAGCAGCTTAACGTACGGGCAAGCCTCCTACGAGCAGTACTTC	CASSLTYGQASYEQYF
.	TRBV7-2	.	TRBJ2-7	TGTGCCAGCAGCGACACCTACGAGCAGTACTTC	CASSDTYEQYF
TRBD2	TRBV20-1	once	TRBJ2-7	TGCAGTGCGCTAGCGGATTCGGGGGAGCAGTACTTC	CSALADSGEQYF
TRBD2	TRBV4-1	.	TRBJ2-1	TGCGCCAGCAGCCAAGAAAGGCTAGCGGGGGATGGTAATGAGCAGTTCTTC	CASSQERLAGDGNEQFF
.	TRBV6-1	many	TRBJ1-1	TGTGCCAGTAAAGGGGGGCCTTCTGAAGCTTTCTTT	CASKGGPSEAFF
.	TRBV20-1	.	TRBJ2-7	TGCAGTGCTGGCGGACTTTTCTACGAGCAGTACTTC	CSAGGLFYEQYF
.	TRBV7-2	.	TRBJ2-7	TGTGCCAGCAGCTTCCGGGGGCTGCCCTACGAGCAGTACTTC	CASSFRGLPYEQYF
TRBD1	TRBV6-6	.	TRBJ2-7	TGTGCCAGCAGTTACTCTGGAAAGAGACAGGGAACGGCCTACGAGCAGTACTTC	CASSYSGKRQGTAYEQYF
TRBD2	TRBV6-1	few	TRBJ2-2	TGTGCCAGCAGAGGACTAGCGGGGCTCACCGGGGAGCTGTTTTTT	CASRGLAGLTGELFF
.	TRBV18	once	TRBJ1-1	TGTGCCAGCTCATCTTGGGAATCTGAAGCTTTCTTT	CASSSWESEAFF
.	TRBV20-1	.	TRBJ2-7	TGCAGTGCCAACCCTAGTTCCCCTCCCCATTACGAGCAGTACTTC	CSANPSSPPHYEQYF
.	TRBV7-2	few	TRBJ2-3	TGTGCCAGCAGCTTAGGGCGGACCACAGATACGCAGTATTTT	CASSLGRTTDTQYF
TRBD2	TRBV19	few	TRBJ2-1	TGTGCCACCTCCGGACTAGCGGACAATGAGCAGTTCTTC	CATSGLADNEQFF
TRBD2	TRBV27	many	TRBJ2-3	TGTGCCAGCAGTTTGACTAGCGGGGGCACAGATACGCAGTATTTT	CASSLTSGGTDTQYF
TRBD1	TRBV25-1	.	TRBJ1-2	TGTGCCAGCAGTGAGCCCGGGACAGCTTATGGCTACACCTTC	CASSEPGTAYGYTF
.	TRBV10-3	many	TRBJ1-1	TGTGCCATCACGGGGGACACTGAAGCTTTCTTT	CAITGDTEAFF
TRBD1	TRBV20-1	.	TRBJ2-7	TGCAGTCCCAGACGAGACAGGGGTACCGAGCAGTACTTC	CSPRRDRGTEQYF
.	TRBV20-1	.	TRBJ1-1	TGCAGTCGCATGGGCATAGGGAACACTGAAGCTTTCTTT	CSRMGIGNTEAFF
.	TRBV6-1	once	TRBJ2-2	TGTGCCAGCAGTGCAGGGGTCGGGGAGCTGTTTTTT	CASSAGVGELFF
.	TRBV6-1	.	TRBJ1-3	TGTGCCAGCAGTGTATGGACGGCGAGCTCTGGAAACACCATATATTTT	CASSVWTASSGNTIYF
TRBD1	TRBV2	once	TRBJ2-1	TGTGCCAGCAGCGCCAGTCTGACAGGGTCATTAGGCAATGAGCAGTTCTTC	CASSASLTGSLGNEQFF
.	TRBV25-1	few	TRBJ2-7	TGTGCCAGCAGTGAAGGCGGGCGGTACGAGCAGTACTTC	CASSEGGRYEQYF
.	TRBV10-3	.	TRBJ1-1	TGTGCCATCAGGAGGCGGGGGGCGAACACTGAAGCTTTCTTT	CAIRRRGANTEAFF
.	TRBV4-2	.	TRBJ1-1	TGTGCCAGCAGCCAGGGGGGTTCCGAAGCTTTCTTT	CASSQGGSEAFF
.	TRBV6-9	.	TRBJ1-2	TGTGCCAGCACTCGAGGGGGATTTAATGGCTACACCTTC	CASTRGGFNGYTF
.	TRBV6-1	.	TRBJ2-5	TGTGCCAGCAGCCCTACCATTGAAGAGACCCAGTACTTC	CASSPTIEETQYF
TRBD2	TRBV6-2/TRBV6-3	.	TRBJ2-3	TGTGCCAGCAGGCCCGGGACTAGCGGGGGACATACGCAGTATTTT	CASRPGTSGGHTQYF
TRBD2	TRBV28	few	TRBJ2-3	TGTGCCAGCAGTATCACAGCGGGGCCAGATACGCAGTATTTT	CASSITAGPDTQYF
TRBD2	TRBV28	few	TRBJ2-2	TGTGCCAGCAGTTTCATCGGGAGGGGCACCGGGGAGCTGTTTTTT	CASSFIGRGTGELFF
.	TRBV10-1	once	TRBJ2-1	TGCGCCAGCATTTACGGGCGCACTCCAGAAACCTACAATGAGCAGTTCTTC	CASIYGRTPETYNEQFF